The entry below describes one TCR beta chain. The antigen this receptor binds is unknown. In total, roughly 670 healthy bone marrow donors made up the cohort. Cohort members were all nominally healthy when sampled, although unrecorded immune exposures were likely present. The donor was CMV seropositive and belonged to the group of around 300 seropositive cohort members. Every donor gave a peripheral blood sample, and the peripheral blood mononuclear cells from that sample were used for TCR beta sequencing. Genomic DNA extraction from the blood cell samples was performed with the Qiagen DNeasy Blood Extraction Kit. Via the germline V gene, CDR1 is MNHEY and CDR2 SVGAGI. At the junction V is shortened by 0 bases and J by 16 bases, with 15 bases in between. The CDR3, from cysteine to phenylalanine, totals 13 residues. Only CDR3 DNA remains: 39 bases, in frame from the first base. The data derive from a study of cytomegalovirus exposure and HLA in healthy donors (dated by TCRdb to the late 2010s). Concerning the study at large: An earlier analysis of approximately 640 of the donors reported about 250 Gb of sequence data and about 100 million unique TCR beta sequences from roughly 200 million T cells. A later genetic analysis used genome-wide SNP genotypes for about 65% of the 666 donors, treating that subset as a discovery cohort. Donor age, sex, ethnicity and CMV serostatus were compiled together with the repertoire data. Using immunosequencing, the study profiled T cell repertoires from 500 to 800 subjects and related those repertoires to cytomegalovirus serostatus. Rather than drawing on any new phenotypic data, the later analysis identified candidate immune exposures from TCR beta sequences and the way those sequences occurred across donors. Among the 398 genotyped donors, about 83% belonged to the genetic ancestry cluster associated with self-reported Caucasian donors. Along with the approximately 700-subject first cohort, a separate validation cohort of around 120 different subjects was used. On average, about 240,000 unique TCR beta nucleotide sequences were sequenced per donor among fewer than 500 genotyped donors of the cohort, with roughly 18% of those sequences being non-productive. The number of typed donors differed by locus: roughly 629-640 for A, B, C, DRB1 and DQB1; approximately 530 for DQA1; 600 to 610 for DPA1; and 450 to 480 for DPB1. To study patterns of TCR occurrence, a later analysis re-analyzed previously published TCR beta repertoires from more than 550 donors and added high-resolution HLA genotyping. Class I and class II HLA loci were covered by the typing at four-digit resolution. All discovery cohort repertoires had been generated using a single sequencing platform. The study was designed to test whether signatures of past pathogen exposure could be identified by cataloging public T cell receptors. Approximately 330 gigabases of sequencing data and about 92 million unique TCR sequences made up an early release that covered approximately 700 HLA-typed donors. Four to six DR-DQ haplotypes were handled as single units for association and clustering, since linkage in the cohort was strong. To predict cytomegalovirus infection status, the study brought together high-throughput TCR immunosequencing, statistical association of individual TCRs with disease status, and machine learning. An earlier analysis of several hundred of the donors applied high-throughput TCR beta sequencing to assess whether each TCR beta V gene segment acted as functional or pseudogenic.

General study outcomes and caveats: Immune exposure information for the cohort was limited to CMV serostatus. The cohort was sequenced for TCR beta chains only, and without alpha or paired-chain data the features that could be detected were limited. In a later analysis, several top co-occurrence clusters were reported to appear linked to parvovirus B19, influenza, CMV and Epstein-Barr virus. A later analysis found that TCR association rates varied across HLA loci, with DRB1 alleles showing the most associated TCRs and HLA-C alleles the fewest. Strong co-occurrence of HLA alleles, especially DR and DQ, made assigning TCR associations to individual alleles difficult. Broadly in line with IMGT annotations, most TCR beta V segments showed up in productive rearrangements about 87% or about 30% of the time in an earlier analysis of 587 of the donors. Because HLA typing was missing for some donors at each locus, association tests included only the typed subset. A few of the identified cytomegalovirus-associated TCR beta chains were confirmed in vitro to be specific for cytomegalovirus antigens. A further reported finding was that TCR beta sequences accurately predicted the HLA-A and HLA-B alleles for most subjects in the first cohort. The classifier was reported to diagnose cytomegalovirus status with high specificity and sensitivity in both the original and validation cohorts. A later analysis found that most CMV-associated TCR beta chains appeared HLA-restricted, with HLA associations seemingly driven largely by CMV exposure. Compared with equally common non-associated chains, HLA-associated TCR beta chains in a later analysis were more clonally expanded and had lower generation probabilities. A group of highly shared sequence variants was considered likely to be a technical artifact of the sequencing pipeline. Linkage disequilibrium might explain the correlated functional status among segregating V segments, but an unknown experimental factor could not be ruled out. While some public TCRs were present in many individuals, most TCR sequences turned up only very rarely across donors. A later genetic analysis reported fewer N-insertions in productive TCRs among donors in an Asian-associated ancestry cluster than the approximately 700-donor mean. Because counts were too low, roughly 17 rarely observed V segments, including chromosome 9 orphons, were left out of the earlier analysis of approximately 500 of the donors. According to the authors, the approach could potentially be generalized to other disease states and immunological phenotypes. A later genetic analysis associated a missense DCLRE1C variant with V-gene and J-gene trimming of TCR beta chains, and an independent cohort replicated the association. In a later analysis, 15,000 to 20,000 TCR beta sequences were associated with specific HLA alleles at a false discovery rate of 0.05. Roughly uniform sequencing depth across donors was assumed in presence/absence analyses, although this assumption may not hold. In the study, roughly 160 TCR beta chains were listed as associated with cytomegalovirus. The 87-base-pair reads could not distinguish some IMGT-functional V segments, including TRBV6-2 and TRBV6-3, so those segments were excluded.

The library was obtained by the immunoSEQ multiplex PCR assay. For the multiplex PCR, a mixture combining 60 forward primers for TCR Vbeta segments and 13 reverse primers for TCR Jbeta segments was used. The CDR3 region of rearranged TCR beta genes was amplified from genomic DNA by a multiplex PCR assay. Amplified TCR beta libraries were sequenced as 87-base-pair reads on the Illumina HiSeq System. Per the original workflow: Across the roughly 640 repertoires, a later analysis counted approximately 83 million unique TCR beta chains, roughly 11 million of which were shared by at least two donors. Raw reads were error-corrected and collapsed into unique sequences with a nearest-neighbor algorithm that merged closely related sequences to remove PCR and sequencing errors. V, D and J gene segments were assigned by aligning CDR3 sequences to IMGT reference sequences. For a sequence to be retained, a match of at least six nucleotides was required to both a V gene segment and a J gene segment. Rearrangements were classified as productive when the CDR3 lacked stop codons and remained in frame with V and J, and all other rearrangements were classified as non-productive. CDR3 was defined by IMGT convention, running from the second conserved V-encoded cysteine to the conserved J-encoded phenylalanine. In an earlier analysis of roughly 580 of the donors, sequences lacking an unambiguous match to a single V gene segment were excluded. In an earlier analysis of some 590 of the donors, V segments were called functional above 56.7% productive rearrangements and were called segregating when the between-donor standard deviation exceeded 5%. To diagnose cytomegalovirus status from the catalog of TCR beta chain sequences, a statistical classification framework was built. In a later analysis, V and J genes were assigned by comparing TCR nucleotide sequences against IMGT/GENE-DB human TR gene sequences. A later analysis assigned CDR3 sequences and most-parsimonious VDJ recombination scenarios with the TCRdist pipeline. In a later analysis, each TCR beta chain was defined by its CDR3 amino acid sequence together with its V-gene family, and reads lacking a unique V-gene family were excluded. In a later analysis, 500 to 650 highly shared, low-generation-probability nucleotide sequences were removed to address suspected cross-contamination and a sequencing artifact. In a later analysis, a clonal expansion index was calculated for each public chain from normalized within-repertoire ranks of inferred template counts. Generation probabilities in a later analysis came from a VDJ recombination model fitted to out-of-frame rearrangements, and those results were checked against IGoR. In a later analysis, hypergeometric tests were used to score TCR-TCR, TCR-HLA and TCR-CMV co-occurrence, with a repertoire-size bias correction applied to TCR pairs. False discovery rates were estimated in a later analysis by permuting HLA or CMV assignments 20 times. In a later analysis, co-occurring TCRs were grouped with DBSCAN, and TCRdist sequence similarity was added when clustering was performed within HLA-allele-positive subsets. Co-occurrence clustering excluded repertoires with fewer than 30,000 or more than 120,000 public chains, plus five with anomalous nucleotide sharing. Here the immuneACCESS table is served through TCRdb, limited to in-frame sequences with V and J called. Missing clones are a known gap in these copies; in checked studies unresolved V genes cover under half, and the rest lacks a known reason. D and trimming come from the DNA, and the V and J calls and clone size come from that table. The sample table includes around 100,000 clones. The leading ten clones occupy approximately 6.8% of the sample.

The rearrangement joined TRBV6-5 to TRBJ1-4; the D gene is not confidently resolved. Sample: PBMCs. This clonotype was obtained from a man aged 40-50 years in good health and CMV-seropositive. The nucleotide sequence reads TGTGCCAGCAGTTACTCCGCGGGGTCCGACCCGTTTTTT. It specifies CASSYSAGSDPFF.